The TCR beta chain described here comes from a study of T cell responses to AZD1222 COVID-19 vaccine. Repertoires were generated with immunoSEQ multiplex PCR, while TCRdb's copy carries only in-frame clones and drops some. In the table there are under 170,000 clones, 90% to 95% of which are singletons. With respect to this clone: As yet, its antigen is unknown.

This CDR3 is 14 amino acids long. V was trimmed by 3 bases and J by 2 bases, leaving 9 bases between them. CDR1 and CDR2 (germline): SNHLY, FYNNEI. General study findings and limits: Nearly half of spike-specific TCRs reportedly go after variant regions that carry no mutations. Just a handful of people given AZD1222 tested seropositive at baseline.

This receptor was identified in an adult in good health. The V and J genes are TRBV2 and TRBJ2-3, with TRBD2 as a possible D gene (6 bases). The sequencing used peripheral blood, collected on day 0 of AZD1222 vaccination. CDR3 protein: CASSEGGFTDTQYF. The CDR3 DNA follows: TGTGCCAGCAGTGAGGGGGGATTCACAGATACGCAGTATTTT.